This is a list of T cell receptor beta chains from one sample in a study of T-cell memory formation after mild COVID-19. MiXCR was run by TCRdb on the 5' RACE reads, yielding one entry per CDR3 protein. This table has under 450,000 distinct CDR3 sequences, less than 25% appearing once. Sequencing was performed on PBMCs or a T cell subset sorted from them (not recorded which). The source of these receptors is a man between 18 and 35 years old who had mild COVID-19 (a few samples of this study predate the infection). Cell type and time point are not known. CDR3s leave out the opening cysteine and the closing phenylalanine or tryptophan.

V,J,length,CDR3
TRBV7-2,TRBJ2-3,15,ASSITLAGGPSDTQY
TRBV14,TRBJ2-1,13,ASSPNSPSHNEQF
TRBV7-2,TRBJ2-3,12,ATRGLAGTDTQY
TRBV5-1,TRBJ2-5,13,ASSTTGAKEETQY
TRBV6-5,TRBJ2-5,11,ASNTGLEETQY
TRBV9,TRBJ1-1,12,ASSALGWDTEAF
TRBV7-9,TRBJ2-1,13,ASTGGAGSYNEQF
TRBV20-1,TRBJ2-3,13,SAGPARGPTDTQY
TRBV18,TRBJ2-1,12,ASSPPGAYNEQF
TRBV7-6,TRBJ2-7,14,ASSPPAGTGGHEQY
TRBV20-1,TRBJ2-7,14,SARVNSGAFSYEQY
TRBV7-3,TRBJ2-3,11,ASSGQTRGTQY
TRBV6-2/TRBV6-3,TRBJ2-5,10,ASRRAEETQY
TRBV27,TRBJ2-1,13,ASSLARGPTDEQF
TRBV12-3/TRBV12-4,TRBJ2-3,16,ASSPPLRLAGALGTQY
TRBV6-2/TRBV6-3,TRBJ2-3,15,ASSYARDYTSTDTQY
TRBV7-6,TRBJ1-4,12,ASSAGQHNEKLF
TRBV7-2,TRBJ2-2,14,ASSPPGAGDPGELF
TRBV5-1,TRBJ2-1,17,ASSSPSGSGGFSYNEQF
TRBV7-2,TRBJ1-2,13,ASLPGTSGGYGYT
TRBV4-3,TRBJ2-1,12,ASSHGTGRNEQF
TRBV6-1,TRBJ2-5,14,ASSVAIAGAQETQY
TRBV25-1,TRBJ2-1,14,ASSDPSGGLYNEQF
TRBV7-2,TRBJ2-5,14,ASSLSGAGGQETQY
TRBV6-1,TRBJ2-5,13,ASKGWQGWLETQY
TRBV4-2,TRBJ1-1,12,ASSQDQESSTAF
TRBV3-1,TRBJ2-1,14,ASSPPGRGYYNEQF
TRBV5-4,TRBJ1-2,12,ASSLTGLDYGYT
TRBV11-2,TRBJ2-7,12,ASGWSRWALEQY
TRBV20-1,TRBJ2-1,10,SAPRSDNEQF
TRBV5-4,TRBJ2-7,15,ASSRGLAGPNSYEQY
TRBV24-1,TRBJ1-4,11,ATSDPGPGRLF
TRBV12-3/TRBV12-4,TRBJ2-3,11,ASSLQGLDTQY
TRBV6-2/TRBV6-3,TRBJ2-7,12,ASRIRDGRYEQY
TRBV7-9,TRBJ1-2,11,ASSQTENYGYT
TRBV7-2,TRBJ1-1,12,ASSLRQGSTEAF
TRBV4-2,TRBJ2-7,12,ASSPGLAGGEQY
TRBV28,TRBJ1-1,16,ASRSTKTLILSNTEAF
TRBV30,TRBJ2-5,11,AWSVGGTETQY
TRBV7-2,TRBJ2-3,12,ASSLGGGAGTQY
TRBV5-1,TRBJ2-2,14,ASSSRVTGEAGELF
TRBV14,TRBJ1-2,14,ASSPISIAANYGYT
TRBV7-9,TRBJ1-1,12,ASSPRRTNTEAF
TRBV2,TRBJ1-1,12,ASSRHPPNTEAF
TRBV15,TRBJ2-1,15,ATSKDPPGVSVNEQF
TRBV6-5,TRBJ2-3,15,ASSYSAFAGGPDTQY